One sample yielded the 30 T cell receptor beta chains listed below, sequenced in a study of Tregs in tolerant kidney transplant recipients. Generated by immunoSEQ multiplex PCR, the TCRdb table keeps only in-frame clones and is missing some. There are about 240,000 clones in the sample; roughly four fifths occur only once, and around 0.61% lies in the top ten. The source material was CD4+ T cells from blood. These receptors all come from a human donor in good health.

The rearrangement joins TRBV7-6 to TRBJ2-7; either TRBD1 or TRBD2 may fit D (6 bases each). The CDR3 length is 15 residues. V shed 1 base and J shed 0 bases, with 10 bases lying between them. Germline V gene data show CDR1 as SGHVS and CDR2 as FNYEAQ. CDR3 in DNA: TGTGCCAGCAGCTTAGGGGGGGCCCCCTCCTACGAGCAGTACTTC. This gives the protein CASSLGGAPSYEQYF.

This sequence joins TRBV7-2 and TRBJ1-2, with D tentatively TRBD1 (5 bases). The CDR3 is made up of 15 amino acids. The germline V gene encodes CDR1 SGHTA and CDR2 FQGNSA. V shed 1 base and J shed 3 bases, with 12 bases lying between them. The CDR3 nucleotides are TGTGCCAGCAGCTTAGATTGGGGGACCGACTATGGCTACACCTTC. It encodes CASSLDWGTDYGYTF. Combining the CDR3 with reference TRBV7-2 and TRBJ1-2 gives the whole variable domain GAGVSQSPSNKVTEKGKDVELRCDPISGHTALYWYRQSLGQGLEFLIYFQGNSAPDKSGLPSDRFSAERTGGSVSTLTIQRTQQEDSAVYLCASSLDWGTDYGYTFGSGTRLTVV.

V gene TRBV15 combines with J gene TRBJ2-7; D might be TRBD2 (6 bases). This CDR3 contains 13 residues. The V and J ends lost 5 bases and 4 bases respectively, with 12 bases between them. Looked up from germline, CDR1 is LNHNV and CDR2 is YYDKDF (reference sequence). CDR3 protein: CATSGGALYEQYF. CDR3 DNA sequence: TGTGCCACCAGCGGAGGGGCATTGTACGAGCAGTACTTC.

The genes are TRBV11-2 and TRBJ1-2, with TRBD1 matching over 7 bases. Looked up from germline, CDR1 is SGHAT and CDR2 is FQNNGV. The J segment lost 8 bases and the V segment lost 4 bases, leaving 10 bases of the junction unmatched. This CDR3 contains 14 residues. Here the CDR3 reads CASSSPGTASGYTF. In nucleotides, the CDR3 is TGTGCCAGCAGCTCACCCGGGACAGCCTCCGGCTACACCTTC.

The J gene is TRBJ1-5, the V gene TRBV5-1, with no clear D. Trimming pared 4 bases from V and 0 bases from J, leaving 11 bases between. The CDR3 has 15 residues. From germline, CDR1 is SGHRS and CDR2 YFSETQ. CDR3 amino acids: CASSQDGNSNQPQHF. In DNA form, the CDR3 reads TGCGCCAGCAGCCAGGACGGGAATAGCAATCAGCCCCAGCATTTT.

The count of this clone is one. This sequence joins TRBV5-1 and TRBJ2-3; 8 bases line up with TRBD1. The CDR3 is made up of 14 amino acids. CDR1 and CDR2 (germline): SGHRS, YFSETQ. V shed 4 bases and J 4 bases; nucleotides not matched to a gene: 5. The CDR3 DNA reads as TGCGCCAGCAGCCCCGGACAGGGACCAGATACGCAGTATTTT. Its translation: CASSPGQGPDTQYF.

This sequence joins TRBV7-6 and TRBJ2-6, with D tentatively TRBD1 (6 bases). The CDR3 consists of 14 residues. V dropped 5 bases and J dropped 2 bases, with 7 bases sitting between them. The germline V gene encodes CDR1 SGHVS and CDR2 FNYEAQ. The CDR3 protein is CASSPGAGANVLTF. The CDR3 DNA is TGTGCCAGCAGCCCAGGGGCTGGGGCCAACGTCCTGACTTTC.

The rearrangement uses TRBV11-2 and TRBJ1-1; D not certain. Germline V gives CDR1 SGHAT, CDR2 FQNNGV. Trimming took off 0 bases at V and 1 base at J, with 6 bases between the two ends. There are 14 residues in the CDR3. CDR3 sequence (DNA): TGTGCCAGCAGCTTAGAAGACAAGAACACTGAAGCTTTCTTT. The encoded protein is CASSLEDKNTEAFF.

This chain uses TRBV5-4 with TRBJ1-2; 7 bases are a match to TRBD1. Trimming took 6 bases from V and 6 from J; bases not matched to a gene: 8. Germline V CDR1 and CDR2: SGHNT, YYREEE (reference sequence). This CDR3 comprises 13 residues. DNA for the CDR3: TGTGCCAGCACCCAGACAGGGACTCATGGCTACACCTTC. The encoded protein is CASTQTGTHGYTF.

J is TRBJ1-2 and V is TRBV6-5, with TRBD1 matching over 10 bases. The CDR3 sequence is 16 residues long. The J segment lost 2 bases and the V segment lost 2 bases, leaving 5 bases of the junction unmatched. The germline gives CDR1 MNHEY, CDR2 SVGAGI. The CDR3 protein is CASSYLGQGVNYGYTF. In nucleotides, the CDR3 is TGTGCCAGCAGTTACCTTGGACAGGGGGTGAACTATGGCTACACCTTC.

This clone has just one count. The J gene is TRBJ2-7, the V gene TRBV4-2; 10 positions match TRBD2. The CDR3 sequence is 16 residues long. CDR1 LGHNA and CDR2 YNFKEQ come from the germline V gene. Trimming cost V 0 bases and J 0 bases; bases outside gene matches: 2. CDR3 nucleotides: TGTGCCAGCAGCCAAGACTTAGCGGGAGGCTCCTACGAGCAGTACTTC. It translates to CASSQDLAGGSYEQYF.

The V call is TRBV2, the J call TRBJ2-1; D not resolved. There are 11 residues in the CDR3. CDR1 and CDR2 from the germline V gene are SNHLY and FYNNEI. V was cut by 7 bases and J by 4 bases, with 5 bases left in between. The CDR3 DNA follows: TGTGCCAGCAACTTATACAATGAGCAGTTCTTC. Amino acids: CASNLYNEQFF.

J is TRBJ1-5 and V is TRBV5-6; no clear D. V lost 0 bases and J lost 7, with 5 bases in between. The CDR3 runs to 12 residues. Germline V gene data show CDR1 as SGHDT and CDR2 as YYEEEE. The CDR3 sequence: CASSLGRQPQHF. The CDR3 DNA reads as TGTGCCAGCAGCTTGGGCAGACAGCCCCAGCATTTT.

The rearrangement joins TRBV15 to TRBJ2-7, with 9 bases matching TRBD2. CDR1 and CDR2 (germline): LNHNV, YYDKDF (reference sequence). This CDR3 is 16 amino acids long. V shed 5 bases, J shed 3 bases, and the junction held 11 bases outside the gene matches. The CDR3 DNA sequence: TGTGCCACCAGCGGTGGATTAGCGGGAGTCGGCTACGAGCAGTACTTC. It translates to CATSGGLAGVGYEQYF. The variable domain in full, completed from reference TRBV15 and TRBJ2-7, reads DAMVIQNPRYQVTQFGKPVTLSCSQTLNHNVMYWYQQKSSQAPKLLFHYYDKDFNNEADTPDNFQSRRPNTSFCFLDIRSPGLGDTAMYLCATSGGLAGVGYEQYFGPGTRLTVT.

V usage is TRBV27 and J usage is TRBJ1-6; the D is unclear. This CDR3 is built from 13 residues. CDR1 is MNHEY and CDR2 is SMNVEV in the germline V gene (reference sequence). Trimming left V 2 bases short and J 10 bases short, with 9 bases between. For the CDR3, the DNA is TGTGCCAGCAGTTTAGGCGTGGGGTCACCCCTCCACTTT. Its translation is CASSLGVGSPLHF.

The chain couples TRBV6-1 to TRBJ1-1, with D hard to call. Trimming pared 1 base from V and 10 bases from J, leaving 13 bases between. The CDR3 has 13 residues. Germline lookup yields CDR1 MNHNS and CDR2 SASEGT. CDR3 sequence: CASSEGSRYLAFF. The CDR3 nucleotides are TGTGCCAGCAGTGAAGGGAGCCGGTACTTAGCTTTCTTT.

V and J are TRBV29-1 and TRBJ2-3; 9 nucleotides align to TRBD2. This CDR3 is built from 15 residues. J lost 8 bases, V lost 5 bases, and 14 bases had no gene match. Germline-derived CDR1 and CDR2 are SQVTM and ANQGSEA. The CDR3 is CSVRGASGAGTTQYF. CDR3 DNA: TGCAGCGTTAGGGGGGCTAGCGGGGCAGGTACTACGCAGTATTTT.

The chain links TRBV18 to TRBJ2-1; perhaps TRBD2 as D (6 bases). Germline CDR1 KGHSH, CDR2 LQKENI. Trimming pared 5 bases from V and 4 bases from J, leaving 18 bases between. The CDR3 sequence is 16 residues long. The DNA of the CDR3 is TGTGCCAGCTCAAGGGAAGGGAGGCCGCCTTACAATGAGCAGTTCTTC. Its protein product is CASSREGRPPYNEQFF.

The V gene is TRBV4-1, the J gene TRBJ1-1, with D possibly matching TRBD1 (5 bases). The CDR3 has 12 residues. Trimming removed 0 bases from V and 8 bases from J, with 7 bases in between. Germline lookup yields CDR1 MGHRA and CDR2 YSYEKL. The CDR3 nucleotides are TGCGCCAGCAGCCAAGATTGGGGGGAAGCTTTCTTT. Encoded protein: CASSQDWGEAFF.

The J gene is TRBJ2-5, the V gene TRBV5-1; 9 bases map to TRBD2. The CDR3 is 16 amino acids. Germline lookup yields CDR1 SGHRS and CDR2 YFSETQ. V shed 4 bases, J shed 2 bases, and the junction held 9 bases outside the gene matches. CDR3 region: CASSEGLAGFQETQYF. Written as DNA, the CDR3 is TGCGCCAGCAGCGAGGGGCTAGCGGGGTTTCAAGAGACCCAGTACTTC.

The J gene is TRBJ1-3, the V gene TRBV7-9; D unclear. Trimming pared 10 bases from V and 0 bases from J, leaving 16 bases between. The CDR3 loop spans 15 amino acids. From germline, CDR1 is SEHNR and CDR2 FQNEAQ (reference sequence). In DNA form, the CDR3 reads TGTGCCACTAATTGGGCCAAGGGCTCTGGAAACACCATATATTTT. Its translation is CATNWAKGSGNTIYF.

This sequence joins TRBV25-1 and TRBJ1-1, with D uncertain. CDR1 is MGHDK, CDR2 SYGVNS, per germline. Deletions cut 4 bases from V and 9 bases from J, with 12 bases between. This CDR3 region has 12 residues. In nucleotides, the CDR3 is TGTGCCAGCAGTGGGCCGGAAAGAAAAGCTTTCTTT. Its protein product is CASSGPERKAFF.

The CDR3 loop is CAWDRGQVTEAFF. The CDR3 DNA sequence: TGTGCCTGGGACAGGGGGCAAGTCACTGAAGCTTTCTTT. V gene TRBV30 combines with J gene TRBJ1-1, with 10 bases matching TRBD1. This CDR3 contains 13 residues. The germline gives CDR1 GTSNPN, CDR2 SVGIG (reference sequence). Losses at the gene ends were 5 bases for V and 4 bases for J; bases not matched to a gene: 4.

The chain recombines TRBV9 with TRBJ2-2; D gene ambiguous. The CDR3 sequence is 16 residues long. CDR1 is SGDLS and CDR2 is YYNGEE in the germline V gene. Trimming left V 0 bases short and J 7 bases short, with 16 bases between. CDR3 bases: TGTGCCAGCAGCGTAGTCGGAGAAAGGGCAGGCGGGGAGCTGTTTTTT. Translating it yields CASSVVGERAGGELFF.

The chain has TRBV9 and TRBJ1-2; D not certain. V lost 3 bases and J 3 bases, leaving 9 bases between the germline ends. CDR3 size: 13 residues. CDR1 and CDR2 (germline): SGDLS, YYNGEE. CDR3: CASSAPPYYGYTF. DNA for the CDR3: TGTGCCAGCAGCGCTCCCCCTTACTATGGCTACACCTTC.

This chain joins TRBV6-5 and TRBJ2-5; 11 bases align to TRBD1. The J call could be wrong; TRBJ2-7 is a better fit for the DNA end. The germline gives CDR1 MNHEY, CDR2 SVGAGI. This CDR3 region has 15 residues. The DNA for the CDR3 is TGTGCCAGCAGTCCGGACAGGGGGCCCTCCTACGAGCAGTACTTC. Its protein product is CASSPDRGPSYEQYF.

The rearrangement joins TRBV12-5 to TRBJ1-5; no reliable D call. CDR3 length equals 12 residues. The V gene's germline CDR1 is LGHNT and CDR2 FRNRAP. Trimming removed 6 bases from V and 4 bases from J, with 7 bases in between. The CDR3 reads CASGITNQPQHF. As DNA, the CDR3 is TGTGCTAGTGGGATAACAAATCAGCCCCAGCATTTT.

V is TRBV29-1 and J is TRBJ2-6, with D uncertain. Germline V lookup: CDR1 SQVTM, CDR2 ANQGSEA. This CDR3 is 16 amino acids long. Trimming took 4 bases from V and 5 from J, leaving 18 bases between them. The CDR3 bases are TGCAGCGTTGCAAATACCCCAGTCTCAAGGGCCAACGTCCTGACTTTC. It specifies CSVANTPVSRANVLTF.

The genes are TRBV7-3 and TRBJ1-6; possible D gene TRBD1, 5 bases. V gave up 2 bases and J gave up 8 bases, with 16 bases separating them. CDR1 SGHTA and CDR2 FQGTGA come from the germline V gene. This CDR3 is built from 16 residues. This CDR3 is CASSLERGGADSPLHF. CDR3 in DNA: TGTGCCAGCAGCTTAGAGCGCGGTGGGGCAGATTCACCCCTCCACTTT.

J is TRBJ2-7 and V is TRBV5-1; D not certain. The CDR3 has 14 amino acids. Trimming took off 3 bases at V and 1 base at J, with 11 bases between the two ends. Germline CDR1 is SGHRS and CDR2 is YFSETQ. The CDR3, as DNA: TGCGCCAGCAGCTCACCTGACGGATCCTACGAGCAGTACTTC. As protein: CASSSPDGSYEQYF.